This T cell receptor beta chain emerged from a study of PD-L1 blockade in urothelial cancer. This clone was observed a few times. The antigen remains unidentified. The germline V gene has CDR1 SGHRS and CDR2 YFSETQ. The CDR3 consists of 12 residues. The V and J ends lost 4 bases and 5 bases respectively, with 8 bases between them. Overall study findings and caveats: Durable-benefit patients expanded tumor-associated blood clones more at 3 weeks.

Time point in this sample: pretreatment peripheral blood. Generated by immunoSEQ multiplex PCR, the TCRdb table keeps only in-frame clones and is missing some. The sample has under 95,000 clones; about 84% are singletons. The chain recombines TRBV5-1 with TRBJ2-3; no firm D call. The source material was PBMCs, sampled around atezolizumab (anti-PD-L1) treatment. This receptor was identified in a man between 60 and 75 years old with urothelial cancer. The CDR3 DNA sequence: TGCGCCAGCAGCCCTGCAGGAGATACGCAGTATTTT. Protein: CASSPAGDTQYF.